One sample yielded the 3 T cell receptor beta chains listed below, sequenced in a study of cytotoxic CD8 clonotypes in ibrutinib-treated CLL (dated by TCRdb to about 2021). Taken with the paper, the label for time point translates to: roughly 2 years on ibrutinib. Library prep was done by the immunoSEQ multiplex PCR assay. The table was pulled from immuneACCESS by TCRdb, which kept in-frame rearrangements only. Such tables lose some clones; where checked, under half of the loss comes from unresolved V genes, and the rest has no known cause. This sample comprises 100,000 to 150,000 clones, 70% to 90% of them detected only once. The ten largest clones represent about 2.1% of the sample. Sequencing was performed on PBMCs, taken after 24 months of ibrutinib treatment. These receptors were taken from a human donor with chronic lymphocytic leukemia.

The chain links TRBV6-5 to TRBJ2-7; 8 bases match TRBD2. The germline V gene has CDR1 MNHEY and CDR2 SVGAGI. V lost 6 bases, J lost 4 bases, and 8 bases stayed unmatched. The CDR3 sequence is 14 residues long. The CDR3 DNA follows: TGTGCCAGCAGCCCAGGGGCGGGAGGATACGAGCAGTACTTC. Residues: CASSPGAGGYEQYF.

The V gene is TRBV7-2, the J gene TRBJ2-5; maybe TRBD2 (6 bases). CDR1 and CDR2 from the germline V gene are SGHTA and FQGNSA. V was trimmed by 7 bases and J by 0 bases, leaving 12 bases between them. The CDR3 sequence is 14 residues long. Here the CDR3 DNA reads TGTGCCAGCACTCAACGGGGGTACCAAGAGACCCAGTACTTC. This sequence encodes CASTQRGYQETQYF.

The rearrangement uses TRBV4-3 and TRBJ2-7; no definite D call. The ends were cut back, 2 bases at V and 2 bases at J, with 7 bases in the middle. The CDR3 totals 13 residues. CDR1 and CDR2 (germline): LGHNA, YSLEER. In nucleotides, the CDR3 is TGCGCCAGCAGCCAAACCCTAACCTACGAGCAGTACTTC. It encodes CASSQTLTYEQYF.